The 19 T cell receptor beta chains presented below share a single source sample, sequenced in a study of T-cell memory formation after mild COVID-19. TCRdb ran MiXCR on the 5' RACE reads and lists one entry per CDR3 protein. The sample has about 110,000 distinct CDR3 sequences, 18% seen once. The sequencing input was PBMCs or a T cell subset sorted from them (not recorded which). The receptor source for this set is a man in his late teens or twenties who had mild COVID-19 (a few samples of this study predate the infection). Cell type and time point are not known.

This rearrangement joins TRBV5-1 to TRBJ1-1; D is unclear. This CDR3 is 13 amino acids long. Germline-derived CDR1 and CDR2 are SGHRS and YFSETQ. V lost 4 bases to trimming and J lost 4 bases, with 11 bases between them. CDR3 coding DNA: TGCGCCAGCAGCGAGGTAGCGGGCACTGAAGCTTTCTTT. This codes for CASSEVAGTEAFF.

This clonotype was recorded a few times. J is TRBJ1-1 and V is TRBV9; D is unresolved. The germline V gene has CDR1 SGDLS and CDR2 YYNGEE. This CDR3 comprises 13 residues. The V end was cut by 2 bases, the J end by 4 bases, with 9 bases between. CDR3 bases: TGTGCCAGCAGCGTGAGGTGGGGCACTGAAGCTTTCTTT. Its translation is CASSVRWGTEAFF.

This clonotype was observed a few times. The chain couples TRBV20-1 to TRBJ1-4; D is perhaps TRBD1 (5 bases). The CDR3 spans 14 residues. Trimming removed 3 bases from V and 7 bases from J, with 15 bases in between. The germline gives CDR1 DFQATT, CDR2 SNEGSKA (reference sequence). The DNA for the CDR3 is TGCAGTGCTAGGCCCGGGACCGGGAGTGAAAAACTGTTTTTT. Translated, it gives CSARPGTGSEKLFF.

This clonotype came up once. This sequence joins TRBV11-2 and TRBJ1-1, with 10 bases aligning to TRBD1. V lost 1 base and J lost 9; bases outside the gene matches: 11. Germline V lookup: CDR1 SGHAT, CDR2 FQNNGV. The CDR3 runs 16 residues. The DNA for the CDR3 is TGTGCCAGCAGCTTAGGGACAGGGGGTGCCACACCCAAAGCTTTCTTT. Its protein is CASSLGTGGATPKAFF.

This clonotype was seen just once. The chain uses TRBV20-1 and TRBJ1-2; D gene unclear. The CDR3 loop spans 11 amino acids. The germline V gene encodes CDR1 DFQATT and CDR2 SNEGSKA (reference sequence). V was cut by 3 bases and J by 13 bases, with 15 bases left in between. CDR3 loop: CSARPGVYGTF. DNA for the CDR3: TGCAGTGCTAGGCCGGGAGTTTATGGCACCTTC.

The chain employs TRBV7-3 and TRBJ1-1; a weak D match, TRBD1 (5 bases). The V end lost 6 bases, the J end lost 1 base, and 9 bases lay between the germline ends. The germline V gene encodes CDR1 SGHTA and CDR2 FQGTGA. The CDR3 loop spans 13 amino acids. CDR3 region: CASRLGQNTEAFF. Written as DNA, the CDR3 is TGTGCCAGCAGACTCGGACAGAACACTGAAGCTTTCTTT. Complete variable domain (other parts from reference TRBV7-3 and TRBJ1-1): GAGVSQTPSNKVTEKGKYVELRCDPISGHTALYWYRQSLGQGPEFLIYFQGTGAADDSGLPNDRFFAVRPEGSVSTLKIQRTERGDSAVYLCASRLGQNTEAFFGQGTRLTVV.

This chain joins TRBV7-9 and TRBJ1-2; no clear D gene. Between the trimmed V and J ends, which lost 3 bases and 2 bases, there was a span of 4 bases. The germline CDR1 and CDR2 sequences are SEHNR and FQNEAQ (reference sequence). The CDR3 totals 12 residues. This CDR3 reads CASSFPNYGYTF. The CDR3 DNA follows: TGTGCCAGCAGCTTCCCAAACTATGGCTACACCTTC.

This clonotype was recorded a few times. This rearrangement joins TRBV4-2 to TRBJ2-4; D not resolved. Germline V CDR1 and CDR2: LGHNA, YNFKEQ. The CDR3 has 13 residues. The germline V and J ends were trimmed by 0 bases and 5 bases, with 5 bases remaining between them. The DNA for the CDR3 is TGTGCCAGCAGCCAAGATCAGGAAAACATTCAGTACTTC. It encodes CASSQDQENIQYF.

This clonotype turned up a few times. This chain connects TRBV20-1 to TRBJ1-2; 8 bases agree with TRBD1. The CDR3 is made up of 13 amino acids. Germline assignment: CDR1 DFQATT and CDR2 SNEGSKA (reference sequence). V trimming: 7 bases; J trimming: 7 bases; junction bases outside the gene matches: 11. The CDR3 loop reads CSVTDRAGGGYTF. Here the CDR3 DNA reads TGCAGTGTTACGGACAGGGCCGGAGGTGGCTACACCTTC.

This clonotype was found many times. This chain connects TRBV29-1 to TRBJ2-7; 12 bases agree with TRBD1. Germline assignment: CDR1 SQVTM and CDR2 ANQGSEA. The CDR3 consists of 12 residues. CDR3 in amino acids: CSAGTGGNEQYF. CDR3 nucleotides: TGCAGTGCCGGGACAGGGGGCAACGAGCAGTACTTC.

V and J are TRBV28 and TRBJ1-5; 11 bases align to TRBD1. The CDR3 loop spans 18 amino acids. Trimming removed 3 bases from V and 7 bases from J; junction bases left unmatched: 14. Per germline, CDR1 MDHEN and CDR2 SYDVKM. CDR3 sequence reads: CASSFGQGTGGSRQPQHF. The CDR3 nucleotides read TGTGCCAGCAGTTTCGGTCAAGGGACAGGGGGTTCTCGGCAGCCCCAGCATTTT. The full variable domain, with the rest looked up from reference TRBV28 and TRBJ1-5, is DVKVTQSSRYLVKRTGEKVFLECVQDMDHENMFWYRQDPGLGLRLIYFSYDVKMKEKGDIPEGYSVSREKKERFSLILESASTNQTSMYLCASSFGQGTGGSRQPQHFGDGTRLSIL.

This clonotype was counted between two and nine times. The V gene is TRBV28, the J gene TRBJ1-5; possibly TRBD1 for D (5 bases). This CDR3 spans 17 amino acids. Germline assignment: CDR1 MDHEN and CDR2 SYDVKM. Trimming left V 7 bases short and J 7 bases short, with 26 bases between. The chain's CDR3 is CASTPGGAGLSEQPQHF. For the CDR3, the DNA is TGTGCCAGCACCCCAGGAGGGGCCGGATTATCGGAGCAGCCCCAGCATTTT.

The chain joins TRBV20-1 to TRBJ2-3; maybe TRBD1 (5 bases). The CDR3 is 15 residues long. CDR1 and CDR2 from the germline V gene are DFQATT and SNEGSKA (reference sequence). Trimming removed 0 bases at V and 4 bases at J, with 14 bases between. Here the CDR3 DNA reads TGCAGTGCTAGAGATGGGGCAGGAAGAGCAGATACGCAGTATTTT. Translating it yields CSARDGAGRADTQYF.

There are many counts of this clonotype. The V gene is TRBV12-3 or TRBV12-4, the J gene TRBJ1-2; 11 bases map to TRBD1. V was pared by 1 base and J by 7 bases, with 8 bases of the junction left unmatched. The CDR3 has 16 residues. CDR3 in amino acids: CASSLGRTGGGRGYTF. The DNA of the CDR3 is TGTGCCAGCAGTTTAGGGAGGACAGGGGGCGGTCGTGGCTACACCTTC.

This clonotype turned up a few times. V usage is TRBV12-3 or TRBV12-4 and J usage is TRBJ2-5, with D tentatively TRBD1 (6 bases). Trimming took 5 bases from V and 1 from J, leaving 11 bases between them. The CDR3 consists of 14 residues. This chain's CDR3 is CASSEQGPQETQYF. In nucleotides, the CDR3 is TGTGCCAGCAGTGAACAGGGACCCCAAGAGACCCAGTACTTC.

This clonotype was detected only a few times. CDR3 nucleotide sequence: TGTGCCAGCAGTTTAAAGGGGCTCGAGCAGTACGTC. Amino acids: CASSLKGLEQYV. The chain employs TRBV28 and TRBJ2-7; possible D gene TRBD1, 5 bases. Trimming left V 2 bases short and J 6 bases short, with 8 bases between. The CDR3 is made up of 12 amino acids. Germline V gives CDR1 MDHEN, CDR2 SYDVKM.

CDR3 sequence: CASSQDGRHLNTEAFF. CDR3 DNA sequence: TGCGCCAGCAGCCAAGATGGGAGACACCTTAACACTGAAGCTTTCTTT. The rearrangement uses TRBV4-3 and TRBJ1-1; D is unresolved. The germline V and J ends were trimmed by 0 bases and 2 bases, with 13 bases remaining between them. Germline-derived CDR1 and CDR2 are LGHNA and YSLEER. This CDR3 has 16 residues.

This clonotype occurred once. One junction end disagrees with the germline gene, perhaps due to a read error. The J gene is TRBJ2-7, the V gene TRBV7-2; D gene unclear. The germline CDR1 and CDR2 sequences are SGHTA and FQGNSA. This CDR3 is 14 amino acids long. This CDR3 is CASSLVPESYEKYF. The CDR3 nucleotides read TGTGCCAGCAGCTTAGTCCCTGAATCCTACGAGAAGTACTTC.

The rearrangement links TRBV6-5 to TRBJ2-3; D ambiguous. The CDR3 has 14 amino acids. Germline V gives CDR1 MNHEY, CDR2 SVGAGI. Trimming took 6 bases from V and 1 from J, leaving 11 bases between them. The CDR3: CASSHSLGTDTQYF. CDR3 nucleotide sequence: TGTGCCAGCAGCCATTCCTTAGGCACAGATACGCAGTATTTT.